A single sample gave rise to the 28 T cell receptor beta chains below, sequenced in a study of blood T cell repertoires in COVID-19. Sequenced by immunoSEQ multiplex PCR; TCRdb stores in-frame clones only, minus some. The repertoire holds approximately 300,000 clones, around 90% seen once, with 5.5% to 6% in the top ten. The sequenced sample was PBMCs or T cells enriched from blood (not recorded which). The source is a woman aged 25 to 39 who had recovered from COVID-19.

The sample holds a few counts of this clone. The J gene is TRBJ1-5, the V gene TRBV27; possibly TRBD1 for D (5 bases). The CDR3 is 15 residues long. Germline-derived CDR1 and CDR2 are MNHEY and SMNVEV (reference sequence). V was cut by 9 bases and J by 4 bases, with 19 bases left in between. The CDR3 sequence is CASGGGRSGNQPQHF. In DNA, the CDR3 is TGTGCCAGTGGGGGGGGTCGGAGCGGGAATCAGCCCCAGCATTTT.

The CDR3 reads CASSHSGGAVNEQFF. The CDR3 nucleotides read TGTGCCAGCAGCCATAGCGGGGGGGCCGTCAATGAGCAGTTCTTC. The J gene is TRBJ2-1, the V gene TRBV13; 11 bases line up with TRBD2. Per the germline V gene, CDR1 is PRHDT and CDR2 is FYEKMQ (reference sequence). CDR3 size: 15 residues. V shed 5 bases, J shed 6 bases, and the junction held 6 bases outside the gene matches.

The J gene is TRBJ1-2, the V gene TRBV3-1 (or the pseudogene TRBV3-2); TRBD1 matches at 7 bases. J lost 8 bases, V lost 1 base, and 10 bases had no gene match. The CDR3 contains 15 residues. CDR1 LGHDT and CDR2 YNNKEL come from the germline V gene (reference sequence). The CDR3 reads CASSQAPGGRVGYTF. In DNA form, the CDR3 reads TGTGCCAGCAGCCAAGCACCAGGGGGGCGAGTCGGCTACACCTTC.

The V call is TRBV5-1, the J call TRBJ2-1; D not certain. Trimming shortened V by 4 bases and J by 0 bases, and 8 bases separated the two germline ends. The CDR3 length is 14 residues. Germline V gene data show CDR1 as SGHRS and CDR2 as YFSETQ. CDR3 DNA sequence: TGCGCCAGCAGCCTTGAGAGCTCCTACAATGAGCAGTTCTTC. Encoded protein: CASSLESSYNEQFF.

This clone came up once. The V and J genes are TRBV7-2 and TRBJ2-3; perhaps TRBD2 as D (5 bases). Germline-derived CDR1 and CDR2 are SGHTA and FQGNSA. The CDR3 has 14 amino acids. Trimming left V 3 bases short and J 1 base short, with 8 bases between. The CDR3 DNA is TGTGCCAGCAGCTTGGGCGGGCGCACAGATACGCAGTATTTT. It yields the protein CASSLGGRTDTQYF.

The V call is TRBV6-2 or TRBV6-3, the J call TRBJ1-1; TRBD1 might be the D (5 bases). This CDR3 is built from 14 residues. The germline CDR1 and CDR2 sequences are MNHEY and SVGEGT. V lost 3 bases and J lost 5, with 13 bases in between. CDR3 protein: CASSYSGTGTEAFF. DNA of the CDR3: TGTGCCAGCAGTTATTCGGGGACTGGGACTGAAGCTTTCTTT.

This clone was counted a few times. The CDR3 coding sequence is TGCGCCAGCAGTCAGGAGGTTACCTATGGCTACACCTTC. It translates to CASSQEVTYGYTF. The V call is TRBV5-1, the J call TRBJ1-2; the D is unclear. CDR1 and CDR2 from the germline V gene are SGHRS and YFSETQ. This CDR3 has 13 residues. Trimming left V 5 bases short and J 4 bases short, with 12 bases between.

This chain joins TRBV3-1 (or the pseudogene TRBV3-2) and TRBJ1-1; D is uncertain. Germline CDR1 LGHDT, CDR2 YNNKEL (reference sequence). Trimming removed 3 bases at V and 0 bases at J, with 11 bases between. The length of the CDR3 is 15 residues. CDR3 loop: CASSHRGEMNTEAFF. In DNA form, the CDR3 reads TGTGCCAGCAGCCACCGGGGAGAAATGAACACTGAAGCTTTCTTT.

The chain's CDR3 is CASSYSGHYEQYF. As DNA, the CDR3 is TGTGCCAGCAGTTACTCGGGACACTACGAGCAGTACTTC. The genes are TRBV6-5 and TRBJ2-7, with a tentative D call TRBD1 (6 bases). Trimming stripped 0 bases from V and 3 bases from J, with 6 bases between. The CDR3 has 13 residues. The germline gives CDR1 MNHEY, CDR2 SVGAGI.

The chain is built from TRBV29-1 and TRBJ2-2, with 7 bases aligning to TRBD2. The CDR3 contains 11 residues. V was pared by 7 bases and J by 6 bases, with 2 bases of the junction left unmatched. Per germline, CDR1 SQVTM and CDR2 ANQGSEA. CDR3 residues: CSAGLPGELFF. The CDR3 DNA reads TGCAGCGCGGGACTACCCGGGGAGCTGTTTTTT.

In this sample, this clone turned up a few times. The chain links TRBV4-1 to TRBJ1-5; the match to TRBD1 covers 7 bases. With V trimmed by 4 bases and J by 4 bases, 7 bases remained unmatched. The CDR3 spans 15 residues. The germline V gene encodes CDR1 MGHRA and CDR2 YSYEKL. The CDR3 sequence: CASSPGDSSNQPQHF. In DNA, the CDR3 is TGCGCCAGCAGCCCGGGGGACAGCAGTAATCAGCCCCAGCATTTT.

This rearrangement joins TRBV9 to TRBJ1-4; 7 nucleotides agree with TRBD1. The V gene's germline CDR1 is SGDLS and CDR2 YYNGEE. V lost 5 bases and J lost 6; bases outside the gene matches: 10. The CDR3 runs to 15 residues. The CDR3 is CASSFSGTAYEKLFF. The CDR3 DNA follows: TGTGCCAGCAGTTTTTCCGGGACAGCTTATGAAAAACTGTTTTTT.

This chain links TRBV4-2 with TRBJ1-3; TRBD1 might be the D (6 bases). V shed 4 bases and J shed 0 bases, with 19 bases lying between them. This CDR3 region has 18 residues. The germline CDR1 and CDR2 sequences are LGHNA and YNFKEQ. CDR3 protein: CASSPFGGSRGSGNTIYF. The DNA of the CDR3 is TGTGCCAGCAGCCCCTTTGGGGGTAGCAGGGGCTCTGGAAACACCATATATTTT.

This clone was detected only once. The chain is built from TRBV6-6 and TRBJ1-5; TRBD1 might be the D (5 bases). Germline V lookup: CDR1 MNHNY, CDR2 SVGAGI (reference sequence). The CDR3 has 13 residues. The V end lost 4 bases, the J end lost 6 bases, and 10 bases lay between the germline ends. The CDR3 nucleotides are TGTGCCAGCAGTTGGGAGGGGCCTCAGCCCCAGCATTTT. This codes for CASSWEGPQPQHF.

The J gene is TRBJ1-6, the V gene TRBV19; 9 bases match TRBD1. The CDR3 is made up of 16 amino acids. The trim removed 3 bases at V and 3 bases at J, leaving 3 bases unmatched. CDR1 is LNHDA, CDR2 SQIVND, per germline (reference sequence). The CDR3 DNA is TGTGCCAGTAGTATGACAGGGGGTTACTATAATTCACCCCTCCACTTT. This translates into CASSMTGGYYNSPLHF.

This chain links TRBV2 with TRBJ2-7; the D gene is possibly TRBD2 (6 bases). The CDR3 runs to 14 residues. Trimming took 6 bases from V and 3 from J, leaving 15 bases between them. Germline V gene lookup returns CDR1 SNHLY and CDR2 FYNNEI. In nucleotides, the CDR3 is TGTGCCAGCAGCGCACCAGGGACTTACTACGAGCAGTACTTC. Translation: CASSAPGTYYEQYF.

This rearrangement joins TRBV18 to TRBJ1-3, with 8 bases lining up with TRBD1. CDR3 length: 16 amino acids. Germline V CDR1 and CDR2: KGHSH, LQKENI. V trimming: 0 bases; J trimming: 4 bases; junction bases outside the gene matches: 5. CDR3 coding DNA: TGTGCCAGCTCACCACCAAGGGGACAGGAGGGAAACACCATATATTTT. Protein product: CASSPPRGQEGNTIYF.

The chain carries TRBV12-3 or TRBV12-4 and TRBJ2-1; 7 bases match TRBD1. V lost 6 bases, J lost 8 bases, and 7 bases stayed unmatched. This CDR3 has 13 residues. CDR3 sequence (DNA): TGTGCCAGCAGCGGAACCACAGGGGATGAGCAGTTCTTC. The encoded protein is CASSGTTGDEQFF.

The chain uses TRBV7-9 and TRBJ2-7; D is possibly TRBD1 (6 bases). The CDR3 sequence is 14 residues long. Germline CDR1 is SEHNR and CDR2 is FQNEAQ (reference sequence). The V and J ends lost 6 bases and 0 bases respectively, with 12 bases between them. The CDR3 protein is CASSDRKSSYEQYF. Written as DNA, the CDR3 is TGTGCCAGCAGTGACAGGAAGAGCTCCTACGAGCAGTACTTC.

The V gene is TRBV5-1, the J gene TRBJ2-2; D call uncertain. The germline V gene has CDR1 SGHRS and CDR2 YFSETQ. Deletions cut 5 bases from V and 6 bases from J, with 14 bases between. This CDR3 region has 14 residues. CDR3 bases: TGCGCCAGCAGGCACGGGTTTCGGGCCGGGGAGCTGTTTTTT. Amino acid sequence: CASRHGFRAGELFF.

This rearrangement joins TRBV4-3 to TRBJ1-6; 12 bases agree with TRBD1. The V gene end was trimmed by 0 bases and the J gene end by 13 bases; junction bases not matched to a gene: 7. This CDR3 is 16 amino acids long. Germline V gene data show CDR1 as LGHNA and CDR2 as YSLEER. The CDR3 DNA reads TGCGCCAGCAGCCAAGAGAGGGGACAGGGGGCGGGTCCCCTCCACTTT. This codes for CASSQERGQGAGPLHF.

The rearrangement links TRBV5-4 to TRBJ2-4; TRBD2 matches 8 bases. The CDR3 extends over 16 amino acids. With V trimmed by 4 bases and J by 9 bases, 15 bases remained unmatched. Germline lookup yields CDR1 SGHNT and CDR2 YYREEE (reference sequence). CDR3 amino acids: CASSNPSVRGAAIQYF. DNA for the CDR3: TGTGCCAGCAGCAACCCCTCCGTGCGGGGGGCGGCCATTCAGTACTTC.

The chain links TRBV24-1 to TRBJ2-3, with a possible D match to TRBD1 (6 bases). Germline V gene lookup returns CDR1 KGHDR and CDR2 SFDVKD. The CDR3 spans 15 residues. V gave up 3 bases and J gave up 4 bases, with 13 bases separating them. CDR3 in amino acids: CATSDQGGSPDTQYF. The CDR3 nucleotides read TGTGCCACCAGTGATCAAGGGGGATCCCCAGATACGCAGTATTTT.

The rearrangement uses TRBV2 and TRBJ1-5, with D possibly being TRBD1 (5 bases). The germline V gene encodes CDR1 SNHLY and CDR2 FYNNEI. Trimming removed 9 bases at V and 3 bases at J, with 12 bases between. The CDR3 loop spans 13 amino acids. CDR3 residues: CASTQDVNQPQHF. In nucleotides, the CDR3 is TGTGCCAGTACACAGGACGTCAATCAGCCCCAGCATTTT.

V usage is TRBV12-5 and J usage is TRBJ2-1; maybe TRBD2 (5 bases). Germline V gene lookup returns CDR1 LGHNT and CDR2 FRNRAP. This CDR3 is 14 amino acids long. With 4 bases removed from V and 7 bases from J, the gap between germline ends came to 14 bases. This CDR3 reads CASGSSRGRNEQFF. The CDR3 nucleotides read TGTGCTAGTGGTTCTAGCCGAGGGCGAAATGAGCAGTTCTTC.

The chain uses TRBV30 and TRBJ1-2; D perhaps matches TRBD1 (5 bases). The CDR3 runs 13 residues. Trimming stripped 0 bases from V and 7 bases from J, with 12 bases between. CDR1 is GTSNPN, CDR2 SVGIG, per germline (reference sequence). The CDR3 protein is CAWSVARVGGYTF. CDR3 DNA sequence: TGTGCCTGGAGTGTAGCCAGGGTGGGTGGCTACACCTTC.

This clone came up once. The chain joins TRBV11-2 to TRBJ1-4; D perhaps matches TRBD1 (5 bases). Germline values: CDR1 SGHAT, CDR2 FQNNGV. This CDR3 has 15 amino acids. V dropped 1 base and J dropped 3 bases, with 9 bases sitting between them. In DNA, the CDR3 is TGTGCCAGCAGCTTAGTAGGGGCGGCTAATGAAAAACTGTTTTTT. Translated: CASSLVGAANEKLFF.

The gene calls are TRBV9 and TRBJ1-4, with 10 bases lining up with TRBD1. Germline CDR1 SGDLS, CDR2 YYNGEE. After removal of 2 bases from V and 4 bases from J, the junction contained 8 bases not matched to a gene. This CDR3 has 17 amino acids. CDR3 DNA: TGTGCCAGCAGCGTCGGGACAGGGGCCCTGGTTAATGAAAAACTGTTTTTT. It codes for CASSVGTGALVNEKLFF.